The 3 T cell receptor beta chains given below trace back to one sample, sequenced in a study of cytomegalovirus exposure and HLA in healthy donors. It was with 60 Vbeta and 13 Jbeta primers that the PCR ran. TCRdb's table, derived via immunoSEQ multiplex PCR, lists solely in-frame clones and lacks some. The sample includes approximately 100,000 clones, about 80% of them seen just once. Sequencing input: PBMCs. The receptors were gathered from a female donor in good health and CMV-seropositive.

CDR3 residues: CASSLEFAGEQFF. The CDR3 DNA sequence: TGTGCCAGCAGCTTAGAGTTTGCAGGTGAGCAGTTCTTC. The chain joins TRBV11-2 to TRBJ2-1; D remains unclear. Germline CDR1 SGHAT, CDR2 FQNNGV. The CDR3 covers 13 residues. V was cut by 0 bases and J by 9 bases, with 9 bases left in between.

In this sample, this clone turned up once. The gene calls are TRBV6-6 and TRBJ1-1; 10 bases agree with TRBD1. This CDR3 contains 16 residues. CDR1 MNHNY and CDR2 SVGAGI come from the germline V gene (reference sequence). After removal of 2 bases from V and 8 bases from J, the junction contained 11 bases not matched to a gene. The CDR3 coding sequence is TGTGCCAGCAGTTACCCGTTGACAGGGGGCTTAACCGAAGCTTTCTTT. This gives the protein CASSYPLTGGLTEAFF.

This clone was seen more than once but under ten times. The chain uses TRBV14 and TRBJ1-1; weak D call: TRBD1 (5 bases). The V end lost 0 bases, the J end lost 1 base, and 6 bases lay between the germline ends. The length of the CDR3 is 14 residues. Germline CDR1 is SGHDN and CDR2 is FVKESK. In DNA form, the CDR3 reads TGTGCCAGCAGCCAAGACAGGGCGAACACTGAAGCTTTCTTT. Translation: CASSQDRANTEAFF. The entire variable domain, with the rest obtained from reference TRBV14 and TRBJ1-1, is as follows: EAGVTQFPSHSVIEKGQTVTLRCDPISGHDNLYWYRRVMGKEIKFLLHFVKESKQDESGMPNNRFLAERTGGTYSTLKVQPAELEDSGVYFCASSQDRANTEAFFGQGTRLTVV.